This passage covers 19 T cell receptor beta chains from one sample sequenced in a study of cytomegalovirus exposure and HLA in healthy donors. Generated by immunoSEQ multiplex PCR, the TCRdb table keeps only in-frame clones and is missing some. The sample contains some 170,000 clones, 85% to 90% of which appear only once. The sample consisted of PBMCs. The receptors come from a woman under 40 in good health and CMV-seronegative.

The chain links TRBV6-4 to TRBJ1-6; TRBD1 matches 9 bases. The trim removed 4 bases at V and 7 bases at J, leaving 5 bases unmatched. The germline gives CDR1 MRHNA, CDR2 SNTAGT. The CDR3 has 15 amino acids. CDR3 in DNA: TGTGCCAGCAGTGCCCCGGGACAGGGAAATTCACCCCTCCACTTT. This translates into CASSAPGQGNSPLHF.

V and J are TRBV2 and TRBJ1-5; maybe TRBD1 (6 bases). This CDR3 has 14 amino acids. V was shortened by 4 bases and J by 6 bases, with 13 bases between the two germline ends. Germline CDR1 reads SNHLY; CDR2 reads FYNNEI. CDR3 nucleotide sequence: TGTGCCAGCAGTGGTGGCAGGGGCAGTCAGCCCCAGCATTTT. This sequence encodes CASSGGRGSQPQHF.

The rearrangement uses TRBV5-8 and TRBJ1-1; D gene uncertain. Per germline, CDR1 SGHTS and CDR2 YDEGEE. V was trimmed by 1 base and J by 0 bases, leaving 7 bases between them. The CDR3 extends over 14 amino acids. This CDR3 is CASSLTVMNTEAFF. The CDR3 nucleotides read TGTGCCAGCAGCTTGACGGTTATGAACACTGAAGCTTTCTTT.

J is TRBJ1-1 and V is TRBV30; maybe TRBD1 (6 bases). With 2 bases removed from V and 8 bases from J, the gap between germline ends came to 15 bases. Germline V gene lookup returns CDR1 GTSNPN and CDR2 SVGIG (reference sequence). This CDR3 contains 13 residues. This chain's CDR3 is CAWSPRDNLEAFF. The DNA of the CDR3 is TGTGCCTGGAGTCCCAGGGACAACCTAGAAGCTTTCTTT.

CDR3 amino acids: CASSSLIGTVYEQYF. Here the CDR3 DNA reads TGTGCCAGCAGCTCACTCATCGGGACAGTCTACGAGCAGTACTTC. The rearrangement joins TRBV7-2 to TRBJ2-7; TRBD1 agrees at 7 bases. Germline CDR1 reads SGHTA; CDR2 reads FQGNSA. CDR3 length: 15 residues. Losses at the gene ends were 4 bases for V and 3 bases for J; bases not matched to a gene: 9.

The J gene is TRBJ2-2, the V gene TRBV30, with D perhaps TRBD2 (6 bases). The ends were cut back, 4 bases at V and 4 bases at J, with 7 bases in the middle. Germline CDR1 GTSNPN, CDR2 SVGIG (reference sequence). This CDR3 is built from 12 residues. CDR3 in amino acids: CAWMGGTGELFF. In DNA, the CDR3 is TGTGCCTGGATGGGGGGCACCGGGGAGCTGTTTTTT. The full variable domain, rest sourced from reference TRBV30 and TRBJ2-2, is SQTIHQWPATLVQPVGSPLSLECTVEGTSNPNLYWYRQAAGRGLQLLFYSVGIGQISSEVPQNLSASRPQDRQFILSSKKLLLSDSGFYLCAWMGGTGELFFGEGSRLTVL.

This clone has a single count. The chain is built from TRBV6-4 and TRBJ2-6; TRBD2 is a possible D gene (5 bases). The V gene's germline CDR1 is MRHNA and CDR2 SNTAGT. With 3 bases removed from V and 2 bases from J, the gap between germline ends came to 5 bases. The CDR3 spans 14 residues. Written as DNA, the CDR3 is TGTGCCAGCAGTGAGGAGGCTGGGGCCAACGTCCTGACTTTC. Translating gives CASSEEAGANVLTF.

J is TRBJ2-7 and V is TRBV5-6; a weak D match, TRBD2 (5 bases). The CDR3 runs 13 residues. The V gene's germline CDR1 is SGHDT and CDR2 YYEEEE. Trimming pared 6 bases from V and 5 bases from J, leaving 15 bases between. The CDR3 reads CASTIRPGNEQYF. CDR3 sequence (DNA): TGTGCCAGCACCATTAGGCCGGGGAACGAGCAGTACTTC.

V usage is TRBV7-2 and J usage is TRBJ2-7, with 13 positions matching TRBD2. The CDR3 consists of 15 residues. Germline CDR1 reads SGHTA; CDR2 reads FQGNSA. The V gene end was trimmed by 5 bases and the J gene end by 0 bases; junction bases not matched to a gene: 1. The CDR3 protein is CASSRLAGGSYEQYF. The CDR3 DNA follows: TGTGCCAGCAGCCGACTAGCGGGGGGCTCCTACGAGCAGTACTTC.

This chain links TRBV5-1 with TRBJ2-1; 12 positions agree with TRBD2. V was clipped by 0 bases and J by 4 bases; unmatched bases: 2. The CDR3 is 16 amino acids. Germline lookup yields CDR1 SGHRS and CDR2 YFSETQ. This chain's CDR3 is CASSLDTSGGYNEQFF. DNA of the CDR3: TGCGCCAGCAGCTTGGATACTAGCGGGGGGTACAATGAGCAGTTCTTC.

This chain uses TRBV5-1 with TRBJ2-5, with TRBD1 matching 9 bases. The CDR3 extends over 14 amino acids. Germline CDR1 SGHRS, CDR2 YFSETQ. V trimming: 4 bases; J trimming: 4 bases; junction bases outside the gene matches: 5. The CDR3: CASSPGQGRETQYF. CDR3 in DNA: TGCGCCAGCAGCCCCGGACAGGGGAGAGAGACCCAGTACTTC.

The chain recombines TRBV6-4 with TRBJ1-1; D remains ambiguous. Deletions cut 6 bases from V and 1 base from J, with 9 bases between. CDR3 length equals 13 residues. Germline CDR1 reads MRHNA; CDR2 reads SNTAGT. CDR3 bases: TGTGCCAGCAGCCCCACTTGGAACACTGAAGCTTTCTTT. Amino acids: CASSPTWNTEAFF.

V is TRBV4-1 and J is TRBJ2-3; 7 nucleotides match TRBD2. The V gene's germline CDR1 is MGHRA and CDR2 YSYEKL. Trimming took 7 bases from V and 4 from J; bases not matched to a gene: 11. The CDR3 spans 15 residues. The CDR3 region is CASTPAGLGSDTQYF. DNA for the CDR3: TGCGCCAGCACCCCCGCTGGACTAGGGTCAGATACGCAGTATTTT.

The chain is built from TRBV25-1 and TRBJ2-2; tentatively, D is TRBD1 (6 bases). The germline V gene encodes CDR1 MGHDK and CDR2 SYGVNS. The CDR3 runs 14 residues. The V gene lost 3 bases and the J gene lost 1 base, with 6 bases spanning the gap. The CDR3 region has the DNA TGTGCCAGCAGTGACAGGGGGAACACCGGGGAGCTGTTTTTT. As protein: CASSDRGNTGELFF. The entire variable domain, with the rest obtained from reference TRBV25-1 and TRBJ2-2, is as follows: EADIYQTPRYLVIGTGKKITLECSQTMGHDKMYWYQQDPGMELHLIHYSYGVNSTEKGDLSSESTVSRIRTEHFPLTLESARPSHTSQYLCASSDRGNTGELFFGEGSRLTVL.

The genes are TRBV27 and TRBJ1-2; the D gene is possibly TRBD1 (6 bases). This CDR3 spans 13 amino acids. Germline V CDR1 and CDR2: MNHEY, SMNVEV (reference sequence). Trimming removed 5 bases from V and 5 bases from J, with 12 bases in between. CDR3 nucleotides: TGTGCCAGCAGTAACAGGGTAGGATATGGCTACACCTTC. Protein: CASSNRVGYGYTF.

This chain uses TRBV6-1 with TRBJ1-4; D is perhaps TRBD1 (5 bases). The CDR3 contains 14 residues. Germline loops: CDR1 MNHNS, CDR2 SASEGT. The V end lost 3 bases, the J end lost 7 bases, and 12 bases lay between the germline ends. Here the CDR3 DNA reads TGTGCCAGCAGTGACCGAGGGAGGGGTGAAAAACTGTTTTTT. It translates to CASSDRGRGEKLFF.

Only a few counts were recorded for this clone. The chain couples TRBV10-3 to TRBJ1-4, with D possibly being TRBD1 (6 bases). Trimming stripped 3 bases from V and 5 bases from J, with 10 bases between. CDR1 is ENHRY, CDR2 SYGVKD, per germline. The CDR3 spans 14 residues. As DNA, the CDR3 is TGTGCCATCAGTGACCAACAGGGCAATGAAAAACTGTTTTTT. This codes for CAISDQQGNEKLFF.

This clone was counted a few times. This sequence joins TRBV30 and TRBJ1-5, with D perhaps matching TRBD1 (5 bases). The CDR3 covers 14 residues. The germline V gene has CDR1 GTSNPN and CDR2 SVGIG (reference sequence). Trimming stripped 1 base from V and 9 bases from J, with 16 bases between. The CDR3 loop is CAWSASRVIGPQHF. The CDR3 DNA follows: TGTGCCTGGAGTGCCTCCAGGGTAATTGGGCCCCAGCATTTT.

Regarding this clone: The same CDR3 also results from other DNA sequences found in this sample. The DNA for the CDR3 is TGTGCCAGCAGCTCGACAGGGGTCTACGAGCAGTACTTC. It is translated as CASSSTGVYEQYF. The chain combines TRBV5-4 with TRBJ2-7; 8 bases match TRBD1. Germline CDR1 reads SGHNT; CDR2 reads YYREEE (reference sequence). This CDR3 is 13 amino acids long. Germline trimming cut 3 bases from V and 3 bases from J; bases unmatched to any gene: 2. The full variable domain, in which reference TRBV5-4 and TRBJ2-7 provide the parts outside the CDR3, is ETGVTQSPTHLIKTRGQQVTLRCSSQSGHNTVSWYQQALGQGPQFIFQYYREEENGRGNFPPRFSGLQFPNYSSELNVNALELDDSALYLCASSSTGVYEQYFGPGTRLTVT.